Listed here are 11 T cell receptor beta chains from one sample, sequenced in a study of blood T cell repertoires in COVID-19. TCRdb's copy holds only in-frame clones and misses some; the assay was immunoSEQ multiplex PCR. The data contain some 190,000 clones, about four fifths of them singletons. Sequenced sample: peripheral blood. These receptors all come from a man aged 60 to 75 with acute or convalescent COVID-19.

This chain uses TRBV6-5 with TRBJ1-1; no clear D. Per germline, CDR1 MNHEY and CDR2 SVGAGI. This CDR3 comprises 14 residues. V was pared by 0 bases and J by 1 base, with 6 bases between. CDR3 in DNA: TGTGCCAGCAGTTACTCTGCGAGGAACACTGAAGCTTTCTTT. It encodes CASSYSARNTEAFF.

The chain recombines TRBV6-5 with TRBJ2-7; possible D gene TRBD2, 6 bases. CDR1 MNHEY and CDR2 SVGAGI come from the germline V gene. The CDR3 loop spans 16 amino acids. V was clipped by 0 bases and J by 0 bases, with 12 bases between them. CDR3: CASSYSWGERSYEQYF. The CDR3 DNA reads as TGTGCCAGCAGTTACTCCTGGGGGGAGCGCTCCTACGAGCAGTACTTC.

The rearrangement joins TRBV4-1 to TRBJ1-5; tentative D call: TRBD1 (6 bases). Trimming removed 1 base at V and 7 bases at J, with 11 bases between. The CDR3 runs to 14 residues. Germline V gene lookup returns CDR1 MGHRA and CDR2 YSYEKL. The CDR3 spells CASSQGRGFQPQHF. CDR3 coding DNA: TGCGCCAGCAGCCAAGGCAGGGGATTCCAGCCCCAGCATTTT.

The gene calls are TRBV12-5 and TRBJ2-6; TRBD2 matches 7 bases. This CDR3 spans 19 amino acids. V lost 0 bases to trimming and J lost 4 bases; unmatched junction nucleotides: 12. Germline CDR1 is LGHNT and CDR2 is FRNRAP. As DNA, the CDR3 is TGTGCTAGTGGTTTGGTCGGACTAGTGGCCGGCTTAGGGGCCAACGTCCTGACTTTC. Protein product: CASGLVGLVAGLGANVLTF.

The chain is built from TRBV7-2 and TRBJ2-1; maybe TRBD1 (5 bases). The germline V gene has CDR1 SGHTA and CDR2 FQGNSA. The ends were cut back, 5 bases at V and 9 bases at J, with 14 bases in the middle. This CDR3 contains 13 residues. The CDR3 DNA sequence: TGTGCCAGCAGCCCTTGGGGCCGCCTTGAGCAGTTCTTC. Translating it yields CASSPWGRLEQFF. Supplemented by reference TRBV7-2 and TRBJ2-1, the full variable domain reads GAGVSQSPSNKVTEKGKDVELRCDPISGHTALYWYRQSLGQGLEFLIYFQGNSAPDKSGLPSDRFSAERTGGSVSTLTIQRTQQEDSAVYLCASSPWGRLEQFFGPGTRLTVL.

This clone was counted a single time. The gene calls are TRBV19 and TRBJ2-4; a weak D match, TRBD2 (5 bases). Germline V gene data show CDR1 as LNHDA and CDR2 as SQIVND (reference sequence). V was clipped by 3 bases and J by 3 bases, with 12 bases between them. This CDR3 has 15 amino acids. The CDR3 DNA reads TGTGCCAGTAGTATCACGGGGTGGGACAAAAACATTCAGTACTTC. Protein sequence: CASSITGWDKNIQYF.

This clone has only one observation. The V gene is TRBV6-2 or TRBV6-3, the J gene TRBJ1-6; TRBD1 matches 10 bases. With V trimmed by 5 bases and J by 7 bases, 5 bases remained unmatched. Germline CDR1 is MNHEY and CDR2 is SVGEGT. The CDR3 runs 15 residues. The CDR3 DNA reads TGTGCCAGCAGTAGACAGGGGGCGATGAATTCACCCCTCCACTTT. This codes for CASSRQGAMNSPLHF.

The CDR3, as DNA: TGTGCCATCAGTGATCACGACAGGGCTGGAGATGAAAAACTGTTTTTT. This encodes CAISDHDRAGDEKLFF. J is TRBJ1-4 and V is TRBV10-3, with TRBD1 matching 7 bases. The CDR3 runs 16 residues. Looked up from germline, CDR1 is ENHRY and CDR2 is SYGVKD. The V segment lost 3 bases and the J segment 6 bases; nucleotides outside the gene matches: 10.

In its sample, this clone was seen once. The chain couples TRBV5-1 to TRBJ1-6, with TRBD1 identical over 7 bases. CDR1 is SGHRS, CDR2 YFSETQ, per germline. CDR3 length equals 14 residues. J was trimmed by 8 bases and V by 2 bases; bases with no gene match: 4. The CDR3 sequence is CASSFGQDYSPLHF. CDR3 bases: TGCGCCAGCAGCTTCGGACAGGATTATTCACCCCTCCACTTT. Full variable domain (remainder filled in from reference TRBV5-1 and TRBJ1-6): KAGVTQTPRYLIKTRGQQVTLSCSPISGHRSVSWYQQTPGQGLQFLFEYFSETQRNKGNFPGRFSGRQFSNSRSEMNVSTLELGDSALYLCASSFGQDYSPLHFGNGTRLTVT.

The rearrangement uses TRBV12-5 and TRBJ1-2; a possible D gene is TRBD1 (5 bases). The V end was cut by 7 bases, the J end by 2 bases, with 11 bases between. This CDR3 spans 13 amino acids. Germline V gene lookup returns CDR1 LGHNT and CDR2 FRNRAP. The CDR3 loop reads CASARDSNYGYTF. CDR3 sequence (DNA): TGTGCTAGTGCCCGGGACTCCAACTATGGCTACACCTTC.

V is TRBV19 and J is TRBJ1-5; 10 bases are shared with TRBD1. This CDR3 has 21 amino acids. Germline V gene lookup returns CDR1 LNHDA and CDR2 SQIVND (reference sequence). Losses at the gene ends were 1 base for V and 1 base for J; bases not matched to a gene: 16. Here the CDR3 reads CASSIGPPGQGTLYSNQPQHF. The DNA of the CDR3 is TGTGCCAGTAGTATAGGCCCGCCGGGACAGGGGACGCTATACAGCAATCAGCCCCAGCATTTT.